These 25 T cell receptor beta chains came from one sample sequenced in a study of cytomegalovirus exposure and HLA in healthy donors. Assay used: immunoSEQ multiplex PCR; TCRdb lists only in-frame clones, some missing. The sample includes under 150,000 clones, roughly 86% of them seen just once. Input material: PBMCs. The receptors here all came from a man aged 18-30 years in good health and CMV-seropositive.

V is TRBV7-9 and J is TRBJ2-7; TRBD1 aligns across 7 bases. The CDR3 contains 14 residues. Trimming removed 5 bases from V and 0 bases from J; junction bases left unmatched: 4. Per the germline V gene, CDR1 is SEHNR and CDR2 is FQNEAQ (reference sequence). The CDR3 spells CASSPGDSSYEQYF. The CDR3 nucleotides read TGTGCCAGCAGCCCAGGGGACAGCTCCTACGAGCAGTACTTC. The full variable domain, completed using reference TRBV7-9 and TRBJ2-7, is DTGVSQNPRHKITKRGQNVTFRCDPISEHNRLYWYRQTLGQGPEFLTYFQNEAQLEKSRLLSDRFSAERPKGSFSTLEIQRTEQGDSAMYLCASSPGDSSYEQYFGPGTRLTVT.

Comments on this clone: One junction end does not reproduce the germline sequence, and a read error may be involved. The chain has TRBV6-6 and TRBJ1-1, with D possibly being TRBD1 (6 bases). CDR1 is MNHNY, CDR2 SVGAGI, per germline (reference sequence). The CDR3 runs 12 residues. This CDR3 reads CASSSSSGQPLF. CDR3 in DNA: TGTGCCAGCAGTTCCAGTTCTGGACAGCCGCTTTTT.

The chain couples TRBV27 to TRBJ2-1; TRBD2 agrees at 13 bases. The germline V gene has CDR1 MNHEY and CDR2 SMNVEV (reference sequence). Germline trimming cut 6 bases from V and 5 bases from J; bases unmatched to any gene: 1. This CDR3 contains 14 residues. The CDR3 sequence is CASRGLAGHNEQFF. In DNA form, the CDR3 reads TGTGCCAGCAGGGGACTAGCGGGGCACAATGAGCAGTTCTTC.

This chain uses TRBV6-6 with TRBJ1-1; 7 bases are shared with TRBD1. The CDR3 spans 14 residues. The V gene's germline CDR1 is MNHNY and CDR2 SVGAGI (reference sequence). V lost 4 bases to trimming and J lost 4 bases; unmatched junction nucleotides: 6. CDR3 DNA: TGTGCCAGCAGTTGGCCGGGACAGTTCACTGAAGCTTTCTTT. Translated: CASSWPGQFTEAFF.

CDR3 in amino acids: CASSPGTSVKNEQFF. The CDR3 DNA sequence: TGTGCCAGCTCACCGGGGACTAGCGTAAAAAATGAGCAGTTCTTC. The V gene is TRBV18, the J gene TRBJ2-1; 10 bases align to TRBD2. CDR1 is KGHSH and CDR2 is LQKENI in the germline V gene. V gave up 3 bases and J gave up 7 bases; unmatched junction bases: 6. The CDR3 sequence is 15 residues long.

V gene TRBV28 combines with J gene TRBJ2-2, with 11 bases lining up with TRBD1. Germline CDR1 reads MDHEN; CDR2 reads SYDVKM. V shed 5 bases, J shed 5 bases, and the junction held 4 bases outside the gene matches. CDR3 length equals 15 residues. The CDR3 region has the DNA TGTGCCAGCAGTCCGGGACAGGGGGAGACCGGGGAGCTGTTTTTT. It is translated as CASSPGQGETGELFF. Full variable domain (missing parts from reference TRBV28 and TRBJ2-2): DVKVTQSSRYLVKRTGEKVFLECVQDMDHENMFWYRQDPGLGLRLIYFSYDVKMKEKGDIPEGYSVSREKKERFSLILESASTNQTSMYLCASSPGQGETGELFFGEGSRLTVL.

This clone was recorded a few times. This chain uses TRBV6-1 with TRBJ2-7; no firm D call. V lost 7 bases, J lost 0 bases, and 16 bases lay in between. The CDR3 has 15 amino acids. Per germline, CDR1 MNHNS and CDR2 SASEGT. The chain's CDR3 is CASTFGPSSSYEQYF. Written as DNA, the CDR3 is TGTGCCAGCACCTTTGGGCCCTCGAGCTCCTACGAGCAGTACTTC.

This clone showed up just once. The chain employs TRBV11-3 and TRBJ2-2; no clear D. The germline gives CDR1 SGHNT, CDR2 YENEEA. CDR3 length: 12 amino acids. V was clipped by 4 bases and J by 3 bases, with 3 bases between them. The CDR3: CASSSYTGELFF. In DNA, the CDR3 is TGTGCCAGCAGCTCCTACACCGGGGAGCTGTTTTTT.

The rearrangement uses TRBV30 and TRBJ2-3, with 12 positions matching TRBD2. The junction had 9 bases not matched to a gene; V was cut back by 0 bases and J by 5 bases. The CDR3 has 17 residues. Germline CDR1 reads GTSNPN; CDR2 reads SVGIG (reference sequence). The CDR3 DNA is TGTGCCTGGAGTGTAGGATTCGGACTAGCGGGGAAAGATACGCAGTATTTT. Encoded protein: CAWSVGFGLAGKDTQYF.

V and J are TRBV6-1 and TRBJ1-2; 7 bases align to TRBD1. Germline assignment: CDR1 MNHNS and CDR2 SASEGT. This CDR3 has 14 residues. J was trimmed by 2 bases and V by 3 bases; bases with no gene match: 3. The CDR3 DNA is TGTGCCAGCAGTGAGGGGACAGTAAACTATGGCTACACCTTC. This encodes CASSEGTVNYGYTF.

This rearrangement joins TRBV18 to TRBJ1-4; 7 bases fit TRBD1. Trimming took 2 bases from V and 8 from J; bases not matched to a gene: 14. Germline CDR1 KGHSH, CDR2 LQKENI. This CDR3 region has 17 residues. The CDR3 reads CASSPTRTGLGLEKLFF. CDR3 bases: TGTGCCAGCTCACCAACCCGGACAGGCTTGGGGTTGGAAAAACTGTTTTTT.

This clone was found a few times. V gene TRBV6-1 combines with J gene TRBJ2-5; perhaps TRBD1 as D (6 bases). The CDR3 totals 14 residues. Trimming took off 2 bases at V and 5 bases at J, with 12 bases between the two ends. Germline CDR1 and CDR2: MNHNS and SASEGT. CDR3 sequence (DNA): TGTGCCAGCAGTGAATACAGGGATGCCGAGACCCAGTACTTC. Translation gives CASSEYRDAETQYF.

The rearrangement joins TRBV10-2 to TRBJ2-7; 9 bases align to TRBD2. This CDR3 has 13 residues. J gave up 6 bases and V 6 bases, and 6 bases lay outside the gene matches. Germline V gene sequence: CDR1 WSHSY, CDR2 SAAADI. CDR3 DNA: TGCGCCAGCAGAGTAGCGGGAGAAGGCGAGCAGTACTTC. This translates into CASRVAGEGEQYF.

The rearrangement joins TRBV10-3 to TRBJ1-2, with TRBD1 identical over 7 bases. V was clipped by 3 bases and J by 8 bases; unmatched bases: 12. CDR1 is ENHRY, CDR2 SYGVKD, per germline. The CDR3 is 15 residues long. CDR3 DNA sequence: TGTGCCATCAGTGATTCCTCCGGGACAGCAGTGGGCTACACCTTC. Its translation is CAISDSSGTAVGYTF.

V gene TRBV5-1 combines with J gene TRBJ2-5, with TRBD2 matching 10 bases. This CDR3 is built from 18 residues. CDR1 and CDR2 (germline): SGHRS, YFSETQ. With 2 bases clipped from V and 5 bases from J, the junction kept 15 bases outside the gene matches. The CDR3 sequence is CASSFASGRINGRETQYF. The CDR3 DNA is TGCGCCAGCAGCTTCGCTAGCGGGAGAATTAATGGCCGGGAGACCCAGTACTTC.

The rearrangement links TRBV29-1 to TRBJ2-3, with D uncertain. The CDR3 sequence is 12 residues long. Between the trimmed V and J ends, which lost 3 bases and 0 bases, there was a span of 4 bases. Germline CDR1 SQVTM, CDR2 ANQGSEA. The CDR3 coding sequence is TGCAGCGTTGACAGAAGCACAGATACGCAGTATTTT. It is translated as CSVDRSTDTQYF.

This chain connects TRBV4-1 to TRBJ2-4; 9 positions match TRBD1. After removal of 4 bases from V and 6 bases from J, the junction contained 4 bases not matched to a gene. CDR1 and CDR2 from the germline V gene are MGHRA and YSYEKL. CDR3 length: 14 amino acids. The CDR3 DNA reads TGCGCCAGCAGCCTACAGGGGGCTAGAAACATTCAGTACTTC. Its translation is CASSLQGARNIQYF.

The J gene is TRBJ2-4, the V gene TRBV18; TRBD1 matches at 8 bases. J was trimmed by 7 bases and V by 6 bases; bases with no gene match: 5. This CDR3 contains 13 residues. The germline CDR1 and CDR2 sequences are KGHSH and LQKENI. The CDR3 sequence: CASSTGQGNIQYF. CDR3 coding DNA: TGTGCCAGCTCGACCGGACAGGGCAACATTCAGTACTTC.

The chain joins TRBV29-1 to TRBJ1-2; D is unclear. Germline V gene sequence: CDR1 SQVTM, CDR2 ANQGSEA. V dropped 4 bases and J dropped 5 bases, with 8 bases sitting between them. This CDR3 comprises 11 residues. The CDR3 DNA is TGCAGCGTTGGGCAAAGATATGGCTACACCTTC. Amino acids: CSVGQRYGYTF.

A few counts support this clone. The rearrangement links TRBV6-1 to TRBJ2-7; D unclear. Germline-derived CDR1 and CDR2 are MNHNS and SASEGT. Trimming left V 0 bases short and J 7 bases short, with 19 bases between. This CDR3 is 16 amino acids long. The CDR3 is CASSEAWYLPIGEQYF. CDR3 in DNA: TGTGCCAGCAGTGAAGCGTGGTATTTACCGATCGGGGAGCAGTACTTC.

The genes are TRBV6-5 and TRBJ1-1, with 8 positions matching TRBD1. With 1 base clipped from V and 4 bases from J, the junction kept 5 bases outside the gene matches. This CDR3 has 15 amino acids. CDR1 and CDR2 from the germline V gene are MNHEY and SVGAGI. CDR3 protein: CASSYFTGGSTEAFF. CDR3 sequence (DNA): TGTGCCAGCAGTTACTTTACAGGGGGGAGCACTGAAGCTTTCTTT.

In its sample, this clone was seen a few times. The DNA for the CDR3 is TGTGCCAGCAGTGAAGCGCTCGGGACAGGACCGCAAGAGACCCAGTACTTC. Amino acid sequence: CASSEALGTGPQETQYF. This rearrangement joins TRBV6-1 to TRBJ2-5; the match to TRBD1 covers 8 bases. The CDR3 runs to 17 residues. CDR1 MNHNS and CDR2 SASEGT come from the germline V gene. The V and J ends lost 0 bases and 2 bases, in that order; junction bases with no gene match: 8.

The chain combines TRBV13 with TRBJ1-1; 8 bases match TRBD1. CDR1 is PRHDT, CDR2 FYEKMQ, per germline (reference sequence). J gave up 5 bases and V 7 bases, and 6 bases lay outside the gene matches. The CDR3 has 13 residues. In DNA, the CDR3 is TGTGCCAGCACCCCCAACAGGGGGACTGAAGCTTTCTTT. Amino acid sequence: CASTPNRGTEAFF. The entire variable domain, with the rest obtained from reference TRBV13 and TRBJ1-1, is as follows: AAGVIQSPRHLIKEKRETATLKCYPIPRHDTVYWYQQGPGQDPQFLISFYEKMQSDKGSIPDRFSAQQFSDYHSELNMSSLELGDSALYFCASTPNRGTEAFFGQGTRLTVV.

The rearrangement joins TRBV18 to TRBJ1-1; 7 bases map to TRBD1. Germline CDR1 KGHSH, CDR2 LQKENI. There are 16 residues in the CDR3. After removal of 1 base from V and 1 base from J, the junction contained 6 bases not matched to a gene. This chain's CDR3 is CASSPQGAKGNTEAFF. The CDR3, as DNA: TGTGCCAGCTCACCACAGGGGGCAAAGGGGAACACTGAAGCTTTCTTT.

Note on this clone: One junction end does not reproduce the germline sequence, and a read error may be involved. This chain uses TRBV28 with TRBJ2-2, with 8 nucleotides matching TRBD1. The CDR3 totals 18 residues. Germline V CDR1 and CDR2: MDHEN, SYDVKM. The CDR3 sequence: CASSLSQGAMENPGELFF. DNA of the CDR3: TGTGCCAGCAGTTTATCCCAGGGGGCAATGGAGAACCCCGGGGAGCTGTTTTTT.